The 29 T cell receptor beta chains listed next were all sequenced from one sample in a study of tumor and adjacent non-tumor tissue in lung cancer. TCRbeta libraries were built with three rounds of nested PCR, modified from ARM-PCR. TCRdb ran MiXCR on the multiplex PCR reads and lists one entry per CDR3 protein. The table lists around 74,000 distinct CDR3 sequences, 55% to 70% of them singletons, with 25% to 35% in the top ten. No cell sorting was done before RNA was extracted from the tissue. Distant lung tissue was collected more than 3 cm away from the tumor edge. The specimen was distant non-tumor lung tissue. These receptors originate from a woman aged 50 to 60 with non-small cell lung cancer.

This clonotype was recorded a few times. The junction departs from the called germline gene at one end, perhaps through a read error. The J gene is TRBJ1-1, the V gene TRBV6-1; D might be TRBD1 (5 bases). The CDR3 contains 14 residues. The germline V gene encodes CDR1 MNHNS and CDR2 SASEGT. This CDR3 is CANSKTGRGTEAFF. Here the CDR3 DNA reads TGTGCCAACAGTAAGACGGGGAGGGGCACTGAAGCTTTCTTT.

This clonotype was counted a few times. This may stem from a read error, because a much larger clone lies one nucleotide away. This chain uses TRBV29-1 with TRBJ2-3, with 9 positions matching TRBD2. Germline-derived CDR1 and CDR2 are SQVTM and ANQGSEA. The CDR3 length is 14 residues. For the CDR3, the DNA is TGCAGCGTTGAAGACAGTAGCGGGAGAGATATGCAGTATTTT. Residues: CSVEDSSGRDMQYF.

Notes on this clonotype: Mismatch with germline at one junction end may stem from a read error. CDR3: CVSSSGTGRTYEQYF. In DNA, the CDR3 is TGTGTCAGCAGTTCAGGGACAGGCCGGACCTACGAGCAGTACTTC. V gene TRBV11-2 combines with J gene TRBJ2-7; 8 bases fit TRBD1. CDR1 is SGHAT, CDR2 FQNNGV, per germline. This CDR3 has 15 amino acids.

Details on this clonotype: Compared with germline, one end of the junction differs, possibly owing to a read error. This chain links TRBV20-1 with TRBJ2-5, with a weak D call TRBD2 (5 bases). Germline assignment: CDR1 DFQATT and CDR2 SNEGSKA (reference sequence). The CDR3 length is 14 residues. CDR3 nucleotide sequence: TGCAATGCTCCAGGAGGAAGTTTAAGAGGGACCCAGTACTTC. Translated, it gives CNAPGGSLRGTQYF.

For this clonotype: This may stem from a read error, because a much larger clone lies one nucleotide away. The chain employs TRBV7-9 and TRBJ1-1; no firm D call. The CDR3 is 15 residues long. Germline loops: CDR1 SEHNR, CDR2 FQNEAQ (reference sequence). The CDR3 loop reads CVSSLVTSLGTEAFF. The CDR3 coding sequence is TGTGTCAGCAGCTTAGTTACTTCCTTGGGGACTGAAGCTTTCTTT.

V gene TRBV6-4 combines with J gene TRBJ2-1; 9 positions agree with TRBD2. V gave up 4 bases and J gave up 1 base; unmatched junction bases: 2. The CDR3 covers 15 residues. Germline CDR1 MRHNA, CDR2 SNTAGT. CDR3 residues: CASSAAGGSYNEQFF. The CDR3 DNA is TGTGCCAGCAGTGCCGCGGGAGGGTCCTACAATGAGCAGTTCTTC.

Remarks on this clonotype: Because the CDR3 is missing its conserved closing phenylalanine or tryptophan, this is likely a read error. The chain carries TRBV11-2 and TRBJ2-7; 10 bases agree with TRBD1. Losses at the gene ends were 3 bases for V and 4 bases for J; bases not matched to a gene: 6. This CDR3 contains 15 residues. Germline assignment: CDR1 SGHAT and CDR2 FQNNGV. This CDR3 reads CASSFGTGVMYEQYS. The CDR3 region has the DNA TGTGCCAGCAGCTTCGGGACAGGGGTTATGTACGAGCAGTACTCC.

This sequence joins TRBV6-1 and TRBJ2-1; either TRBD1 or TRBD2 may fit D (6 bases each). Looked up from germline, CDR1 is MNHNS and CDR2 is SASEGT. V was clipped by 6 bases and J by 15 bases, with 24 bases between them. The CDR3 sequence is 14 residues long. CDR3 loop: CASSAPGAINGRFF. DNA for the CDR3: TGTGCCAGCAGCGCCCCGGGGGCTATCAATGGGCGGTTCTTC.

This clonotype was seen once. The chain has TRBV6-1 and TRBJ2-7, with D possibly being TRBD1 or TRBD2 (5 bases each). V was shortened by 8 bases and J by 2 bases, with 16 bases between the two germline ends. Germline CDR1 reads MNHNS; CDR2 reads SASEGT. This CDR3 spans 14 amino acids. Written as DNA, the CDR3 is TGTGCCAGCGATTCCATTCTGGGGGCCTACGAGCAGTACTTC. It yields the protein CASDSILGAYEQYF.

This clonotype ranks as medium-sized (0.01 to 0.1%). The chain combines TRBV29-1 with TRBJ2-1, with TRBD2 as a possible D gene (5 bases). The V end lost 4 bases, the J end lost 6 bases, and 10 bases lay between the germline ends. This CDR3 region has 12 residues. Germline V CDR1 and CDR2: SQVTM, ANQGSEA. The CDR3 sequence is CSVGGGSNEQFF. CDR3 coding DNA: TGCAGCGTTGGGGGTGGGAGCAATGAGCAGTTCTTC.

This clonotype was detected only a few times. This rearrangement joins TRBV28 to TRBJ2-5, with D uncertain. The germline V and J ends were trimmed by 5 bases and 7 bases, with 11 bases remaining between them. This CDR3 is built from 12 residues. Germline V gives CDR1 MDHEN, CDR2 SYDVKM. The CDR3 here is CASSPLVGTQYF. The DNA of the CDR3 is TGTGCCAGCAGTCCCCTCGTCGGGACCCAGTACTTC.

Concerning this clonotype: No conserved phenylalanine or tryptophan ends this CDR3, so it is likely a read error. The CDR3 loop is CASSLQNYGYTS. For the CDR3, the DNA is TGTGCCAGCAGTTTGCAGAACTATGGCTACACCTCC. The gene calls are TRBV12-3 or TRBV12-4 and TRBJ1-2; D remains unclear. The V gene lost 3 bases and the J gene lost 2 bases, with 4 bases spanning the gap. The length of the CDR3 is 12 residues.

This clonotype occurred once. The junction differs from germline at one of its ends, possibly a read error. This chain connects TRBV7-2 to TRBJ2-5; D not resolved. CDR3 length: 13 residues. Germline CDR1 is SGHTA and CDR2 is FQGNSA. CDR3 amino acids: CVSRSGYQETQYF. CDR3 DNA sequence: TGTGTCAGCCGCTCTGGGTACCAAGAGACCCAGTACTTC. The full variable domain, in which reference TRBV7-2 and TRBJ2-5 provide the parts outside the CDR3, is GAGVSQSPSNKVTEKGKDVELRCDPISGHTALYWYRQSLGQGLEFLIYFQGNSAPDKSGLPSDRFSAERTGGSVSTLTIQRTQQEDSAVYLCVSRSGYQETQYFGPGTRLLVL.

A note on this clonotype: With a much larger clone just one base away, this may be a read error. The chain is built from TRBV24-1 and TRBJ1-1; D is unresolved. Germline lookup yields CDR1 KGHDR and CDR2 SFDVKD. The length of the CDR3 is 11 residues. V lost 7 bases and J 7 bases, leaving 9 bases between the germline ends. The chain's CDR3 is CATRYGYEAFF. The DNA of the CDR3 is TGTGCCACCAGGTACGGATATGAAGCTTTCTTT.

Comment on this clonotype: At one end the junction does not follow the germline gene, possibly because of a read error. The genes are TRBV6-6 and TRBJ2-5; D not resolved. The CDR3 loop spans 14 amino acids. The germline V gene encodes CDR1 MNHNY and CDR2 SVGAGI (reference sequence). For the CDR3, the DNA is TGTGCCAGCGTGCTGAAAGGGCCCCAAGAGACCCAATACTTC. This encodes CASVLKGPQETQYF.

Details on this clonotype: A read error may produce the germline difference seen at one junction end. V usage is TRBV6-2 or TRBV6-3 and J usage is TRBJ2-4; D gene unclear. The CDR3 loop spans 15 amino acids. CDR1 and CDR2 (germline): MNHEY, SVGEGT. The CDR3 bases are TGTGCCAGCGGTTACTCGACCGTAGCCAAAAACATTCAGTATTTC. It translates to CASGYSTVAKNIQYF.

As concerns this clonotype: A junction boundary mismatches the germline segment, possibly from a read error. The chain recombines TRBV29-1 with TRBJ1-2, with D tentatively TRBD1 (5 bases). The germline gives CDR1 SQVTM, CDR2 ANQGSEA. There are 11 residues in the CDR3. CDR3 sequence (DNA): TGCAGCATTGGGGCAGTCTATGGCTACACCTTT. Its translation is CSIGAVYGYTF. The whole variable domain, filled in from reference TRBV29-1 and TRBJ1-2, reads SAVISQKPSRDICQRGTSLTIQCQVDSQVTMMFWYRQQPGQSLTLIATANQGSEATYESGFVIDKFPISRPNLTFSTLTVSNMSPEDSSIYLCSIGAVYGYTFGSGTRLTVV.

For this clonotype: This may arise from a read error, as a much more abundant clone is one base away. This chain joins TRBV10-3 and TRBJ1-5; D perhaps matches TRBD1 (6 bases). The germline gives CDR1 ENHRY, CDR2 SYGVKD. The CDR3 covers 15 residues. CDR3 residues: CVTSLQGFNNQPQHF. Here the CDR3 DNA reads TGTGTCACTTCCCTACAGGGATTTAACAATCAGCCCCAGCATTTT.

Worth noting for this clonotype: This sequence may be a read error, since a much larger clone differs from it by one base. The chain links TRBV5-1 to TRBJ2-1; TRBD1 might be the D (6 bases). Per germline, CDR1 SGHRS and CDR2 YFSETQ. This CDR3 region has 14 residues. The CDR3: CTSSAGTTNNEQFF. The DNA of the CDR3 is TGCACCAGCAGCGCCGGGACAACAAACAATGAGCAGTTCTTC.

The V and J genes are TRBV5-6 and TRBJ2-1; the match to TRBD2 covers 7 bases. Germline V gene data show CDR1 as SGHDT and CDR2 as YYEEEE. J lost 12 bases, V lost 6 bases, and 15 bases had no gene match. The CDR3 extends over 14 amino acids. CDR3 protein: CASNFPWGGDGQFF. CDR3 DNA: TGTGCCAGCAACTTCCCATGGGGGGGGGATGGGCAGTTCTTC.

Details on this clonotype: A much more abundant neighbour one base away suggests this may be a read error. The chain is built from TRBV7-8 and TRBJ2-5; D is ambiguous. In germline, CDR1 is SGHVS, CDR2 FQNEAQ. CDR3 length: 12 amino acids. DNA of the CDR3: TGTGCCTGCAGCTTAGGGTTTTTGACCCAGTACTTC. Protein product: CACSLGFLTQYF.

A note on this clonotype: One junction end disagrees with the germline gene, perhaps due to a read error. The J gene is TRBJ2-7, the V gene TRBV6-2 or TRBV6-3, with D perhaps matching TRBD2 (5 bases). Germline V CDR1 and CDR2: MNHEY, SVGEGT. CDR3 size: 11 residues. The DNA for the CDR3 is TGTGCCAGCAGTGAGGGATCCGAGCATTACTTC. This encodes CASSEGSEHYF.

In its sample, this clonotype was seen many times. Here the CDR3 reads CASSLHYSGKPYNEQFF. DNA of the CDR3: TGTGCCAGCAGCCTCCATTATAGCGGAAAACCCTACAATGAGCAGTTCTTC. The gene calls are TRBV16 and TRBJ2-1, with D tentatively TRBD2 (6 bases). CDR1 and CDR2 from the germline V gene are KGHSY and FQNENV. The CDR3 spans 17 residues. Trimming took 4 bases from V and 2 from J, leaving 18 bases between them. Based on the CDR3 plus reference TRBV16 and TRBJ2-1, the full variable domain is GEEVAQTPKHLVRGEGQKAKLYCAPIKGHSYVFWYQQVLKNEFKFLISFQNENVFDETGMPKERFSAKCLPNSPCSLEIQATKLEDSAVYFCASSLHYSGKPYNEQFFGPGTRLTVL.

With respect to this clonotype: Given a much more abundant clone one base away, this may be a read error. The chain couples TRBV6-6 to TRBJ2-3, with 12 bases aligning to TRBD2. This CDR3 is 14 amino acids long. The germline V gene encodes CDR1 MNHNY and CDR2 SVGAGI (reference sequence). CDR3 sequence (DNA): TGTGCCAGCATCCTAGCGGGAGGGACAGATAAGCAGTATTTT. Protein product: CASILAGGTDKQYF.

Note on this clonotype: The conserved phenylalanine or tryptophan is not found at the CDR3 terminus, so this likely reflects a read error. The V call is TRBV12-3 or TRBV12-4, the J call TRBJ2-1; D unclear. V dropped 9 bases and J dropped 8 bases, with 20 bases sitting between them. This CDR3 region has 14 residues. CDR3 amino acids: CASSLSPPGDEQFS. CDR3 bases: TGTGCCAGTAGTCTTAGCCCGCCGGGTGATGAGCAGTTCTCC.

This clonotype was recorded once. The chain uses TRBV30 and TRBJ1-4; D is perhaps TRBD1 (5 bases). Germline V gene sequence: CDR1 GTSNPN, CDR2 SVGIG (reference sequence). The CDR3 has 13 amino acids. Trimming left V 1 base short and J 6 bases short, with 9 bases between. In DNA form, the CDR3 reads TGTGCCTGGAGTGGACAGTTTGATGAAAAACTGTTTTTT. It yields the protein CAWSGQFDEKLFF.

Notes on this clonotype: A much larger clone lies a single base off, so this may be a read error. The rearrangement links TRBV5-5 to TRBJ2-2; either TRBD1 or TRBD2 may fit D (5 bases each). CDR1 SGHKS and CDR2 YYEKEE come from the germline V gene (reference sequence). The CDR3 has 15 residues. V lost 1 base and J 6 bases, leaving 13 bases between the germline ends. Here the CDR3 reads CASSLPRGAAGELFF. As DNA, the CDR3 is TGTGCCAGCAGCTTGCCCCGAGGGGCCGCCGGGGAGCTGTTTTTT.

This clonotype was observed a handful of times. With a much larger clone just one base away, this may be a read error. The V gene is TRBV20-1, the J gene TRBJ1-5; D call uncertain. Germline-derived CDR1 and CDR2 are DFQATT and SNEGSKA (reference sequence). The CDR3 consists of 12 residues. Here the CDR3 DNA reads TGCAATGCTATTCAACCCAATCAGCCCCAGCATTTT. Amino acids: CNAIQPNQPQHF.

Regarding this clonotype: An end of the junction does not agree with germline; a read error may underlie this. The CDR3 spells CASNSGLAEYYEQYF. CDR3 coding DNA: TGTGCCAGCAACTCGGGACTAGCGGAATACTACGAACAGTACTTC. V gene TRBV11-1 combines with J gene TRBJ2-7; TRBD2 aligns across 11 bases. Germline V gives CDR1 SGHAT, CDR2 FQDESV (reference sequence). The CDR3 has 15 residues.